This T cell receptor beta chain was captured by sequencing in a study of CD8 T cells in ankylosing spondylitis. Germline-derived CDR1 and CDR2 are SGHKS and YYEKEE (reference sequence). V lost 5 bases and J 7 bases, leaving 19 bases between the germline ends. This CDR3 is 15 amino acids long. Using its own MiXCR run on the 5' RACE reads, TCRdb lists one record per CDR3 protein. The sample holds fewer than 550,000 distinct CDR3 sequences, approximately 5.3% seen once. Study observations and caveats: Several highly homologous variants formed a TCR beta motif that appeared characteristic of ankylosing spondylitis blood. The study looked at matched synovial fluid samples from ankylosing spondylitis patients. Disease-linked clones were reported to be significantly enriched there.

This clonotype was counted many times. The target antigen is unknown. Sequenced input: blood, either unsorted or a sorted T cell fraction (not recorded which). This chain links TRBV5-5 with TRBJ2-1; D is possibly TRBD1 or TRBD2 (6 bases each). The sequence was collected from a male donor with ankylosing spondylitis. CDR3 protein: CASSYDGRGGNEQFF. The CDR3 region has the DNA TGTGCCAGCAGTTATGACGGGAGAGGGGGGAATGAGCAGTTCTTC.